This T cell receptor (beta chain) was obtained from a study of PD-1 blockade in classical Hodgkin lymphoma. About the study: Patients had nivolumab dosed at 3 mg/kg, delivered intravenously every 2 weeks. General study results and limits: Those achieving complete response showed baseline diversity like newly diagnosed patients.

As concerns this clone: Its antigen is as yet unknown.

TCRdb's copy holds only in-frame clones and misses some; the assay was immunoSEQ multiplex PCR. The sample carries about 93,000 clones, more than 70% recorded once. Stated time point: cycle 4 day 1 (C4D1), after more than five weeks of nivolumab. Each of the patients experienced relapse following autologous stem cell transplantation, and their brentuximab vedotin exposure differed. The germline gives CDR1 SGHRS, CDR2 YFSETQ. The CDR3 is 14 amino acids. V lost 4 bases to trimming and J lost 9 bases; unmatched junction nucleotides: 7. The rearrangement uses TRBV5-1 and TRBJ2-1; TRBD2 matches 10 bases. The sample here was peripheral blood mononuclear cells (PBMCs), taken before the fourth cycle of nivolumab. The receptor was isolated from a human donor with classical Hodgkin lymphoma. CDR3 amino acids: CASSRGLATAEQFF. The CDR3 coding sequence is TGCGCCAGCAGCAGGGGACTAGCGACTGCTGAGCAGTTCTTC.